This T cell receptor beta chain was observed in a study of blood T cell repertoires in COVID-19 (dated by TCRdb to about 2020). A note on the overall study: Collaborator samples came from the United States, Italy and Spain and covered acute and convalescent phases of COVID-19. The material from the prospective study consisted of cDNA or gDNA derived from T cells, B-cell-depleted T cells, or PBMCs. Deeply sampled blood TCRbeta repertoires from subjects exposed to, actively infected with, or recovered from COVID-19 were included in the dataset. A freely available public database, intended as a resource for researchers studying the immune response to SARS-CoV-2, is where the repertoires were released. Samples came from the ongoing ImmuneRACE study (first 160 participants) plus 1,254 subjects from 6 global collaborators. Sample metadata almost always included a de-identified subject ID, COVID-19 status, age in years and sex. HLA class I and class II types, where available, came from metadata supplied by the sample provider rather than from assay-based typing.

In the prospective study, participants were about 18 to 100 years old, resided in about two dozen geographic areas of the United States, and were enrolled through a virtual design. To assign participants to cohorts, the prospective study relied on clinical history that participants themselves reported in a screening survey and a study questionnaire. Recovered participants in ImmuneRACE Cohort 3 were defined by two consecutive negative NP/OP PCR tests, clearance by a healthcare professional, or resolution of symptoms. Each participant in the prospective study had whole blood, serum and a nasopharyngeal or oropharyngeal swab collected by mobile phlebotomists. Additional blood draws and questionnaires over a roughly two-month period could optionally be provided by prospective study participants. Prospective study blood samples were shipped either frozen or at room temperature before DNA extraction.

The CDR3, from cysteine to phenylalanine, totals 13 residues. This entry keeps only the CDR3 DNA: 39 bases, framed from base 1. CDR1 and CDR2 (MNHEY, SVGEGT) derive from the germline V gene. Clipping removes 5 bases from V and 9 bases from J, with 4 as the unmatched junction base count. Paper-wide results and their limitations: How much clinical and demographic metadata was included differed by source and by participant, and the metadata was provided uncurated.

TCRbeta CDR3 regions were amplified from genomic DNA by means of the immunoSEQ Assay, a bias-controlled multiplex PCR. Regarding the original processing steps: Nucleated cell counts per sample were estimated from amplification of reference gene primers within the assay. To quantify the absolute abundance of each unique TCRbeta CDR3 rearrangement, sequence reads were collapsed and filtered. Productive Simpson clonality was computed per sample as the square root of Simpson's diversity index over productive rearrangements. Held by TCRdb, this immuneACCESS table contains in-frame sequences only and omits some clones. Under half of the omission traces to an unresolved V gene where checked; the cause of the rest is unknown. V and J calls and clone size follow that table, whereas D and trimming were derived from the DNA. For this sample there are about 440,000 clones; 90% appear just once. The top ten clones comprise around 0.6% of the sample.

Comment on this clone: The antigen it recognizes is unknown. It has no much larger one-base neighbor in the sample; base qualities were not kept.

The material sequenced was PBMCs or T cells enriched from blood (not recorded which). The chain was built from TRBV6-2 or TRBV6-3 and TRBJ2-1, and 10 bases in between align with TRBD1. The sequence was obtained from a man between 18 and 35 years old who had recovered from COVID-19. For the CDR3, the sequence is CASSQGTGAEQFF. The DNA is as follows: TGTGCCAGCAGTCAAGGGACAGGGGCTGAGCAGTTCTTC.